Sequencing of this T cell receptor beta chain was carried out in a study of OX40 agonist ivuxolimab in advanced cancers. Across the whole study: The dose of intravenous ivuxolimab that patients received every 2 weeks ranged from 0.01 to 10 mg/kg.

The data were produced by immunoSEQ multiplex PCR, yet TCRdb's version contains in-frame clones alone and is incomplete. The table lists tens of thousands of clones, approximately 90% of them singletons, with approximately 0.5% in the top ten. The CDR3 loop spans 13 amino acids. Trimming pared 4 bases from V and 5 bases from J, leaving 12 bases between. Germline values: CDR1 SGHDT, CDR2 YYEEEE. Comment on this clone: The antigen remains unidentified.

General observations from the study: Partial responders dosed at 0.1-3.0 mg/kg displayed clonal expansion ranking among the lowest.

Drawing of blood for sampling happened at baseline, at cycle 4 day 1, and at cycle 7 day 1. This specimen consisted of CD4+ or CD8+ T cells sorted from blood, obtained in a trial of the OX40 agonist ivuxolimab. This receptor was obtained from an adult with an advanced solid tumor such as melanoma, head and neck, liver or kidney cancer. This rearrangement joins TRBV5-6 to TRBJ2-5; D gene ambiguous. The CDR3 DNA reads as TGTGCCAGCAGCCAAATCGAACGGGAGACCCAGTACTTC. Translated, it gives CASSQIERETQYF. The entire variable domain, with the rest obtained from reference TRBV5-6 and TRBJ2-5, is as follows: DAGVTQSPTHLIKTRGQQVTLRCSPKSGHDTVSWYQQALGQGPQFIFQYYEEEERQRGNFPDRFSGHQFPNYSSELNVNALLLGDSALYLCASSQIERETQYFGPGTRLLVL.